This TCR beta chain was documented in a study of cytomegalovirus exposure and HLA in healthy donors. This clone appeared a few times. Primers for the PCR totalled 60 Vbeta and 13 Jbeta. Some clones are missing from TCRdb's copy, which holds only in-frame ones; the method was immunoSEQ multiplex PCR. The data show over 85,000 clones, with about 80% seen just once and roughly 3% held by the top ten. This CDR3 is built from 14 residues. The germline V and J ends were trimmed by 4 bases and 4 bases, with 14 bases remaining between them. Germline loops: CDR1 SGHRS, CDR2 YFSETQ. The V gene is TRBV5-1, the J gene TRBJ1-1; D ambiguous. The TCR sequence derives from a man aged 35 to 55 in good health and CMV-seronegative. Input material: PBMCs. CDR3 DNA sequence: TGCGCCAGCAGCCCATCTGCGGGGAGCACTGAAGCTTTCTTT. This codes for CASSPSAGSTEAFF.